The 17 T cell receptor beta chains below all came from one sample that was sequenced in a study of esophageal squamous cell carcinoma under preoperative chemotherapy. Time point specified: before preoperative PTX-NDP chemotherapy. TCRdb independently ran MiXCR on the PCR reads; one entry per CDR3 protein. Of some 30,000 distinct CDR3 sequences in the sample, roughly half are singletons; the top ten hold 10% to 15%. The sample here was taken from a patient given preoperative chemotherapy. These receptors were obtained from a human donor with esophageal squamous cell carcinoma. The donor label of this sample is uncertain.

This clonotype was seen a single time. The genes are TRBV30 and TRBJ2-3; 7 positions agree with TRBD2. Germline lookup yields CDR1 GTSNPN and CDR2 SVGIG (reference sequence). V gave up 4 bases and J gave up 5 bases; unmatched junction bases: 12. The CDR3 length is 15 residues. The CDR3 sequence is CAWTEGNGRRDTQYF. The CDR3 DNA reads TGTGCCTGGACCGAGGGGAACGGGAGGAGAGATACGCAGTATTTT.

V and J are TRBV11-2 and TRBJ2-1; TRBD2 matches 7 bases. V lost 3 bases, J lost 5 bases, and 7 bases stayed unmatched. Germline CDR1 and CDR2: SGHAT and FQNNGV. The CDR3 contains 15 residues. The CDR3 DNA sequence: TGTGCCAGCAGCTTTGGGACTATCCAGGACAATGAGCAGTTCTTC. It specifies CASSFGTIQDNEQFF.

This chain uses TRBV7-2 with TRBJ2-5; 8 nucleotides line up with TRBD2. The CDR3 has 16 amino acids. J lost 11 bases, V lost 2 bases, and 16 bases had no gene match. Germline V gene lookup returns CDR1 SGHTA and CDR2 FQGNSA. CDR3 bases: TGTGCCAGCAGCTTACCGGGGCGGGGGGACCAAAACACTCAGTACTTC. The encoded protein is CASSLPGRGDQNTQYF.

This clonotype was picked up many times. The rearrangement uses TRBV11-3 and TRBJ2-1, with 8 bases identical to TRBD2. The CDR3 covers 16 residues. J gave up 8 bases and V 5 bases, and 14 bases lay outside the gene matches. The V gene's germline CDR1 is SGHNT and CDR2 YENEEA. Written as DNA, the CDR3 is TGTGCCAGCAGCCAGCAGACTCGCCCGGGGGGGGATGAGCAGTTCTTC. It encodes CASSQQTRPGGDEQFF.

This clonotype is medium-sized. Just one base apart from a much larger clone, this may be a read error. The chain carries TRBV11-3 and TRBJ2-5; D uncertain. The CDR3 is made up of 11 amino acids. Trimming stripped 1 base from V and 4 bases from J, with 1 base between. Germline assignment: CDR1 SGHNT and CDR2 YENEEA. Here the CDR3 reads CASSLAETQYF. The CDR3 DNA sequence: TGTGCCAGCAGCTTAGCAGAGACCCAGTACTTC.

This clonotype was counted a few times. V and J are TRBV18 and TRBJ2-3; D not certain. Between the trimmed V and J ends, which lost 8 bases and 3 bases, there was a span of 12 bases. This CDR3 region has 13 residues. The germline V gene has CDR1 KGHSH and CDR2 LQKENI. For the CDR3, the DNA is TGTGCCAGCACTTTCGCTAGGACAGATACGCAGTATTTT. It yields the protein CASTFARTDTQYF.

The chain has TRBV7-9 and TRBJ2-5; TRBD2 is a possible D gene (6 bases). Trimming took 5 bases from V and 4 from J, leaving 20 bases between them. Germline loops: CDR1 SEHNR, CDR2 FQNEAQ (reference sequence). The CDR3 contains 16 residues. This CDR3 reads CASSGLGRRDPETQYF. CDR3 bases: TGTGCCAGCAGCGGACTCGGGCGGCGGGACCCAGAGACCCAGTACTTC.

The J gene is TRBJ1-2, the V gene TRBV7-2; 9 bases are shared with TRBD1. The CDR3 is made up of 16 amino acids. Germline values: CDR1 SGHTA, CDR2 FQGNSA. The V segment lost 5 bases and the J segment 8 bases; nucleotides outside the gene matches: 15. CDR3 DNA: TGTGCCAGCAGCACAGGAGTGGGACAGGGCCATGGAGGCTACACCTTC. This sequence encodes CASSTGVGQGHGGYTF.

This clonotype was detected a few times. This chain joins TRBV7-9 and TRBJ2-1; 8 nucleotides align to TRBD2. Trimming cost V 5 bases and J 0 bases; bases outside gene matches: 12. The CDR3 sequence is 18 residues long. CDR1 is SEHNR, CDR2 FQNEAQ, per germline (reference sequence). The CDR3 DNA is TGTGCCAGCAGCCCTACTCACGGGAGGGGGAACTCCTACAATGAGCAGTTCTTC. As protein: CASSPTHGRGNSYNEQFF.

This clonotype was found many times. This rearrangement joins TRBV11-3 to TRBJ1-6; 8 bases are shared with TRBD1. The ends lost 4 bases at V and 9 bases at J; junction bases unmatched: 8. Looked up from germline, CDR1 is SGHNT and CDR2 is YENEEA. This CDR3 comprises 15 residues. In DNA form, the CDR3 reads TGTGCCAGCAGCTCCGGTCAGGGGGCGGTTTCACCCCTCCACTTT. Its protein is CASSSGQGAVSPLHF.

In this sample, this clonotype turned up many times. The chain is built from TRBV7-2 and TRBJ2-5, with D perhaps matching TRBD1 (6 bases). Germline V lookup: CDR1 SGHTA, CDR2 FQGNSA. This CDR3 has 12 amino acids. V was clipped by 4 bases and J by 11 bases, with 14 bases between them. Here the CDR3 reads CASSSDDRSQYF. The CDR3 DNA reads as TGTGCCAGCAGCTCCGACGACAGGTCACAGTACTTC.

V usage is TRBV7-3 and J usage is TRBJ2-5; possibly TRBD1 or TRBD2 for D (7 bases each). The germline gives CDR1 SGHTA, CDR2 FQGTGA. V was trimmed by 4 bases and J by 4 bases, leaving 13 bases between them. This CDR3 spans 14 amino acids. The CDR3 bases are TGTGCCAGCAGCTACCAGGGGGGGGCAGAGACCCAGTACTTC. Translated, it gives CASSYQGGAETQYF.

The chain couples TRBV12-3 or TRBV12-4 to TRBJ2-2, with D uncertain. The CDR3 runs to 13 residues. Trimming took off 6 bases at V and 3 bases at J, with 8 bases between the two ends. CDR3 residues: CASSSEHTGELFF. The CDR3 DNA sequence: TGTGCCAGCAGCTCAGAGCACACCGGGGAGCTGTTTTTT.

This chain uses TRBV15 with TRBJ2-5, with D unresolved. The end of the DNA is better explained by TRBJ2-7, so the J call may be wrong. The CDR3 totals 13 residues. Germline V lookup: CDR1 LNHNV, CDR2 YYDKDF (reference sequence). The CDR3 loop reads CATGVGIQYEQYF. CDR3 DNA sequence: TGTGCCACCGGGGTGGGGATCCAATACGAGCAGTACTTC.

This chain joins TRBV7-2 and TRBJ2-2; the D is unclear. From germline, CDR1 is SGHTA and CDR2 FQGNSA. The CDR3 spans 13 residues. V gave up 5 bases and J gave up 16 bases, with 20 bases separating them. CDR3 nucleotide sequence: TGTGCCAGCAGCCGCGGTGCGACCGATACGCAGTTTTTT. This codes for CASSRGATDTQFF.

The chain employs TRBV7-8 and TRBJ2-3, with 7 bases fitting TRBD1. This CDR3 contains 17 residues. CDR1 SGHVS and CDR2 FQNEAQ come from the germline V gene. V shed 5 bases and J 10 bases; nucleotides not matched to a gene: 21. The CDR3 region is CASSVHPREGGTEAQYF. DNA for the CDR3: TGTGCCAGCAGCGTACATCCCCGGGAAGGGGGCACCGAGGCGCAGTATTTT.

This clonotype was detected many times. CDR3 bases: TGTGCCAGCAGCTTACAGCGACCCTACGAGCAGTTCTTC. Its protein is CASSLQRPYEQFF. The V call is TRBV11-3, the J call TRBJ2-1; D is ambiguous. Trimming shortened V by 2 bases and J by 10 bases, and 12 bases separated the two germline ends. There are 13 residues in the CDR3. CDR1 SGHNT and CDR2 YENEEA come from the germline V gene.